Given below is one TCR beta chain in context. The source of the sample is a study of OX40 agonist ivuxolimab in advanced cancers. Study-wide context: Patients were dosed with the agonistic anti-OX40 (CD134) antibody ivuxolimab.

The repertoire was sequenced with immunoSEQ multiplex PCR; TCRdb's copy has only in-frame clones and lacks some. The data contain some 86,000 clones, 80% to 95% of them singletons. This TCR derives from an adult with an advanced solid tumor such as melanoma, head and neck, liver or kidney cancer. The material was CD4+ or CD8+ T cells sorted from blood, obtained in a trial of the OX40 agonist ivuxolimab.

The CDR3 DNA follows: TGTGCCAGCAGCTTGGCTGGCGGGAGACTGGGCGAGCAGTACTTC. Amino acid sequence: CASSLAGGRLGEQYF. This chain links TRBV5-4 with TRBJ2-7; TRBD2 matches at 7 bases. The germline CDR1 and CDR2 sequences are SGHNT and YYREEE (reference sequence). Germline trimming cut 0 bases from V and 6 bases from J; bases unmatched to any gene: 9. The CDR3 length is 15 residues.